Shown below are 6 T cell receptor beta chains from a single sample sequenced in a study of T cell responses to AZD1222 COVID-19 vaccine. Only in-frame clones appear in the TCRdb table, and some are missing; sequencing was by immunoSEQ multiplex PCR. The data show tens of thousands of clones, approximately 88% seen once. The sample was peripheral blood, taken 28 days after the second AZD1222 dose. These receptors originate from an adult who received the AZD1222 COVID-19 vaccine.

The V call is TRBV9, the J call TRBJ2-1; TRBD2 aligns across 10 bases. The CDR3 length is 21 residues. V gave up 0 bases and J gave up 0 bases; unmatched junction bases: 15. From germline, CDR1 is SGDLS and CDR2 YYNGEE. DNA of the CDR3: TGTGCCAGCAGCGTAGAAGGGACGGAACTAGCGGGGTCGAGCTCCTACAATGAGCAGTTCTTC. Protein sequence: CASSVEGTELAGSSSYNEQFF.

This clone was seen just once. The rearrangement joins TRBV6-5 to TRBJ1-2; D is unclear. Trimming took off 9 bases at V and 3 bases at J, with 17 bases between the two ends. Germline V gene sequence: CDR1 MNHEY, CDR2 SVGAGI. The CDR3 runs to 14 residues. This CDR3 is CASRAGNPHYGYTF. The CDR3 nucleotides are TGTGCCAGTCGCGCCGGGAATCCCCACTATGGCTACACCTTC.

The table lists this clone with a count of one. The CDR3 region is CAISETGSDQPQHF. The CDR3 DNA sequence: TGTGCCATCAGTGAGACAGGGAGCGATCAGCCCCAGCATTTT. The chain links TRBV10-3 to TRBJ1-5; TRBD1 is a possible D gene (6 bases). The V gene lost 2 bases and the J gene lost 5 bases, with 10 bases spanning the gap. Germline V gives CDR1 ENHRY, CDR2 SYGVKD. The CDR3 extends over 14 amino acids.

DNA for the CDR3: TGCGCCAGCAGTCCGGGACAGGGGTTCTCTGGAAACACCATATATTTT. Residues: CASSPGQGFSGNTIYF. V and J are TRBV10-1 and TRBJ1-3; the match to TRBD1 covers 10 bases. Germline V CDR1 and CDR2: WNHNN, SYGVQD (reference sequence). The V gene end was trimmed by 5 bases and the J gene end by 0 bases; junction bases not matched to a gene: 4. CDR3 length equals 16 residues.

Points on this clone: One end of the junction varies from germline; a read error may be responsible. The rearrangement uses TRBV4-2 and TRBJ1-6, with no clear D. Germline CDR1 reads LGHNA; CDR2 reads YNFKEQ. The CDR3 extends over 13 amino acids. The CDR3 loop reads CASSQDPHSPLHF. For the CDR3, the DNA is TGTGCCAGTAGCCAAGATCCTCATTCACCCCTCCACTTT.

This clone occurred once. This CDR3 is CASSQWQGTPFGELFF. CDR3 nucleotide sequence: TGTGCCAGCTCACAGTGGCAGGGGACCCCCTTCGGGGAGCTGTTTTTT. This chain joins TRBV18 and TRBJ2-2; tentative D call: TRBD1 (6 bases). This CDR3 comprises 16 residues. The V gene lost 4 bases and the J gene lost 7 bases, with 19 bases spanning the gap. The V gene's germline CDR1 is KGHSH and CDR2 LQKENI.